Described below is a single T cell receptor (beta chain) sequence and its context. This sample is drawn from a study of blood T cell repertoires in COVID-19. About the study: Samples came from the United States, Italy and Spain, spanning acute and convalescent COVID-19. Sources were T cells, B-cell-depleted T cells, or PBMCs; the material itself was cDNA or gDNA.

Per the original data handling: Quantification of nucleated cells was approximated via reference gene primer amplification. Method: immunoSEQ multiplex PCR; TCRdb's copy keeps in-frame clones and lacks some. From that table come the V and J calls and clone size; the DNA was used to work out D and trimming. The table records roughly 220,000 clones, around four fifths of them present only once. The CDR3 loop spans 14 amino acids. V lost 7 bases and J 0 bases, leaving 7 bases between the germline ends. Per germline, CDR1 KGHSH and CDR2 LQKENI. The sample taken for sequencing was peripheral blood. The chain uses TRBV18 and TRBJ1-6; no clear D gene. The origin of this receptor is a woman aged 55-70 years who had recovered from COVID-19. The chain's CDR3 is CASYGDSYNSPLHF. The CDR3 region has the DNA TGTGCCAGCTACGGGGACTCCTATAATTCACCCCTCCACTTT.